This record covers a single TCR beta chain. This record comes from a study of blood T cell repertoires in COVID-19. Original handling: Reference gene primer amplification gave estimated nucleated cell counts. Generated by immunoSEQ multiplex PCR, the TCRdb table keeps only in-frame clones and is missing some. V and J calls and clone size are given by that table; D and trimming were obtained from the DNA. The repertoire includes about 300,000 clones, roughly 85% of them detected once, and 1.5% to 2% sits in the top ten. This study enrolled people aged 18 to 89 from around 25 US geographic areas. Cohort assignment relied on participant-reported clinical history. Shortly before study entry, within 2 weeks, exposed participants had met a COVID-19 case. The CDR3 is made up of 17 amino acids. The V gene end was trimmed by 5 bases and the J gene end by 1 base; junction bases not matched to a gene: 12. The germline V gene has CDR1 SGHDN and CDR2 FVKESK.

Specimen: PBMCs or T cells enriched from blood (not recorded which). The receptor was isolated from a woman in her twenties or thirties who had been exposed to COVID-19. The rearrangement joins TRBV14 to TRBJ2-5, with 8 bases matching TRBD2. The CDR3 DNA sequence: TGTGCCAGCAGCGTCTCAGCCGGGAGGGGTGGCCAAGAGACCCAGTACTTC. It yields the protein CASSVSAGRGGQETQYF.